The 13 T cell receptor beta chains given below trace back to one sample, sequenced in a study of cytomegalovirus exposure and HLA in healthy donors. The PCR used 60 Vbeta and 13 Jbeta primers. Only in-frame clones appear in the TCRdb table, and some are missing; sequencing was by immunoSEQ multiplex PCR. The sample has 150,000 to 200,000 clones; around 88% are singletons. Sequencing was carried out using PBMCs. These receptors originate from a man between 35 and 55 years old in good health and CMV-seropositive.

V is TRBV9 and J is TRBJ2-2; D might be TRBD1 (5 bases). In germline, CDR1 is SGDLS, CDR2 YYNGEE. Trimming removed 3 bases at V and 5 bases at J, with 17 bases between. This CDR3 is 16 amino acids long. Written as DNA, the CDR3 is TGTGCCAGCAGCGACATAGAACAGGATTATACCGGGGAGCTGTTTTTT. Protein: CASSDIEQDYTGELFF.

CDR3 coding DNA: TGTGCCAGCAGGATAAGTTTCGGCTCTGGGGCCAACGTCCTGACTTTC. Translating it yields CASRISFGSGANVLTF. The V gene is TRBV11-2, the J gene TRBJ2-6; D call uncertain. Looked up from germline, CDR1 is SGHAT and CDR2 is FQNNGV. Between the trimmed V and J ends, which lost 6 bases and 0 bases, there was a span of 12 bases. The CDR3 contains 16 residues.

The rearrangement joins TRBV9 to TRBJ2-1, with TRBD1 matching over 9 bases. The CDR3 runs 15 residues. Germline loops: CDR1 SGDLS, CDR2 YYNGEE. V lost 4 bases and J lost 6; bases outside the gene matches: 8. The CDR3 bases are TGTGCCAGCAGCTACCGGGACAGGGAGGTCAATGAGCAGTTCTTC. As protein: CASSYRDREVNEQFF.

CDR3 in amino acids: CASSRGTGENEQYF. The CDR3 DNA is TGTGCCAGCAGCCGCGGGACAGGGGAGAACGAGCAGTACTTC. The chain links TRBV5-4 to TRBJ2-7; 10 bases align to TRBD1. This CDR3 has 14 residues. Trimming at V came to 4 bases and at J to 5 bases, leaving 6 bases not matched to a gene. Germline V gene sequence: CDR1 SGHNT, CDR2 YYREEE (reference sequence). Full variable domain (outside the CDR3, taken from reference TRBV5-4 and TRBJ2-7): ETGVTQSPTHLIKTRGQQVTLRCSSQSGHNTVSWYQQALGQGPQFIFQYYREEENGRGNFPPRFSGLQFPNYSSELNVNALELDDSALYLCASSRGTGENEQYFGPGTRLTVT.

The chain recombines TRBV6-5 with TRBJ1-5; 7 nucleotides align to TRBD1. Trimming cost V 6 bases and J 0 bases; bases outside gene matches: 2. Germline CDR1 reads MNHEY; CDR2 reads SVGAGI. The CDR3 sequence is 14 residues long. The CDR3 sequence: CASSHRGSNQPQHF. The CDR3 DNA follows: TGTGCCAGCAGCCACAGGGGTAGCAATCAGCCCCAGCATTTT.

The chain recombines TRBV5-1 with TRBJ1-2, with 9 bases that match TRBD1. Germline V lookup: CDR1 SGHRS, CDR2 YFSETQ. The CDR3 is made up of 14 amino acids. V was clipped by 4 bases and J by 6 bases; unmatched bases: 7. The CDR3 DNA sequence: TGCGCCAGCAGCCGCCCGGACAGGGGCGATGGCTACACCTTC. Translated, it gives CASSRPDRGDGYTF.

The V gene is TRBV9, the J gene TRBJ2-7; D not certain. V gave up 0 bases and J gave up 4 bases, with 5 bases separating them. Germline CDR1 reads SGDLS; CDR2 reads YYNGEE. The CDR3 extends over 12 amino acids. The CDR3 region is CASSVDIYEQYF. CDR3 sequence (DNA): TGTGCCAGCAGCGTAGATATATACGAGCAGTACTTC.

The chain links TRBV2 to TRBJ1-4, with TRBD1 matching over 7 bases. The CDR3 length is 16 residues. Per germline, CDR1 SNHLY and CDR2 FYNNEI. V lost 6 bases to trimming and J lost 0 bases; unmatched junction nucleotides: 7. This chain's CDR3 is CASSSDRTATNEKLFF. CDR3 nucleotide sequence: TGTGCCAGCAGCTCGGACAGGACTGCAACTAATGAAAAACTGTTTTTT.

The DNA for the CDR3 is TGTGCCAGCAGTCCGACAGGGTCTAATGAAAAACTGTTTTTT. Its protein is CASSPTGSNEKLFF. V usage is TRBV6-5 and J usage is TRBJ1-4; 7 bases map to TRBD1. Germline V gives CDR1 MNHEY, CDR2 SVGAGI. This CDR3 comprises 14 residues. Trimming cost V 5 bases and J 3 bases; bases outside gene matches: 3.

The V gene is TRBV28, the J gene TRBJ2-3; D possibly corresponds to TRBD2 (6 bases). The CDR3 has 14 amino acids. Germline loops: CDR1 MDHEN, CDR2 SYDVKM. Trimming removed 6 bases at V and 0 bases at J, with 10 bases between. CDR3 nucleotide sequence: TGTGCCAGCAGATTCGGGACTAGCACAGATACGCAGTATTTT. Amino acid sequence: CASRFGTSTDTQYF. The variable domain in full, with the rest retrieved from reference TRBV28 and TRBJ2-3, is DVKVTQSSRYLVKRTGEKVFLECVQDMDHENMFWYRQDPGLGLRLIYFSYDVKMKEKGDIPEGYSVSREKKERFSLILESASTNQTSMYLCASRFGTSTDTQYFGPGTRLTVL.

The chain employs TRBV6-1 and TRBJ2-7; TRBD1 might be the D (5 bases). The germline CDR1 and CDR2 sequences are MNHNS and SASEGT. Trimming stripped 2 bases from V and 6 bases from J, with 20 bases between. The CDR3 sequence is 16 residues long. The CDR3 reads CASSEKQESPQSEQYF. CDR3 nucleotides: TGTGCCAGCAGTGAAAAACAGGAAAGCCCACAGTCCGAGCAGTACTTC.

The chain employs TRBV7-3 and TRBJ2-1, with 7 bases fitting TRBD1. Germline CDR1 and CDR2: SGHTA and FQGTGA. The V gene end was trimmed by 4 bases and the J gene end by 9 bases; junction bases not matched to a gene: 12. CDR3 length: 15 residues. The CDR3 DNA follows: TGTGCCAGCAGCTCAACAGGGGCTGCGGCGGCTGAGCAGTTCTTC. This translates into CASSSTGAAAAEQFF. Full variable domain (outside the CDR3, taken from reference TRBV7-3 and TRBJ2-1): GAGVSQTPSNKVTEKGKYVELRCDPISGHTALYWYRQSLGQGPEFLIYFQGTGAADDSGLPNDRFFAVRPEGSVSTLKIQRTERGDSAVYLCASSSTGAAAAEQFFGPGTRLTVL.

The CDR3 DNA follows: TGTGCCAGCAATCACAGGGTGGACTATGGCTACACCTTC. It is translated as CASNHRVDYGYTF. The J gene is TRBJ1-2, the V gene TRBV21-1; the table gives TRBD1 as D, unverified against the DNA. TRBV21-1 represents a pseudogene. The CDR3 runs 13 residues.